Presented here are 21 T cell receptor beta chains from one specimen sequenced in a study of blood T cells in healthy people across ages. Primed by a sample-barcoded 5' primer and a J-beta primer mix, a second PCR proceeded for about 6 to 12 cycles. TCRdb used MiXCR to reprocess the 5' RACE reads, holding one entry per CDR3 protein. The sample has about 1.7 million distinct CDR3 sequences; roughly 27% are singletons. Input material: blood. All receptors derive from a woman younger than 45 in good health.

To note about this clonotype: This may arise from a read error, as a much more abundant clone is one base away. This sequence joins TRBV12-3 or TRBV12-4 and TRBJ2-1, with D tentatively TRBD1 (5 bases). The CDR3 runs 12 residues. V gave up 5 bases and J gave up 6 bases, with 8 bases separating them. The CDR3, as DNA: TGTGCCAGCAGTCGACAGAGCAATGAGCAGTTCTTC. Translating it yields CASSRQSNEQFF.

CDR3 DNA: TGTGCCACCAGGGGCCGGGAGAACACTGAAGCTTTCTTT. It translates to CATRGRENTEAFF. The chain recombines TRBV15 with TRBJ1-1; D gene uncertain. The germline V and J ends were trimmed by 6 bases and 1 base, with 9 bases remaining between them. The length of the CDR3 is 13 residues. Germline CDR1 LNHNV, CDR2 YYDKDF (reference sequence).

This clonotype was found once. V is TRBV20-1 and J is TRBJ2-2; the D gene is possibly TRBD2 (7 bases). V was shortened by 3 bases and J by 0 bases, with 14 bases between the two germline ends. Germline V lookup: CDR1 DFQATT, CDR2 SNEGSKA (reference sequence). The CDR3 runs 16 residues. In DNA form, the CDR3 reads TGCAGTGCTAGTCGGGGGGCCTCCGCGAACACCGGGGAGCTGTTTTTT. This sequence encodes CSASRGASANTGELFF.

There are a few counts of this clonotype. The V gene is TRBV28, the J gene TRBJ2-3; a weak D match, TRBD1 (6 bases). The ends were cut back, 6 bases at V and 4 bases at J, with 14 bases in the middle. CDR1 and CDR2 from the germline V gene are MDHEN and SYDVKM. The CDR3 is 14 residues long. CDR3 amino acids: CASSPGQMSDTQYF. CDR3 in DNA: TGTGCCAGCAGCCCAGGACAGATGTCAGATACGCAGTATTTT.

This clonotype was seen many times. The V gene is TRBV12-3 or TRBV12-4, the J gene TRBJ1-4; D not certain. CDR3 length equals 15 residues. Trimming took 1 base from V and 0 from J, leaving 6 bases between them. The CDR3 nucleotides read TGTGCCAGCAGTTTAGACGGGGCAACTAATGAAAAACTGTTTTTT. Its translation: CASSLDGATNEKLFF.

The rearrangement joins TRBV2 to TRBJ1-1, with D possibly TRBD1 on 5 matching bases. Trimming cost V 7 bases and J 3 bases, with 15 bases left between them. The germline gives CDR1 SNHLY, CDR2 FYNNEI. The length of the CDR3 is 14 residues. The CDR3 region is CASKDSGYYTEAFF. CDR3 bases: TGTGCCAGCAAGGACTCAGGGTACTACACTGAAGCTTTCTTT. The full variable domain, its missing parts supplied by reference TRBV2 and TRBJ1-1, is EPEVTQTPSHQVTQMGQEVILRCVPISNHLYFYWYRQILGQKVEFLVSFYNNEISEKSEIFDDQFSVERPDGSNFTLKIRSTKLEDSAMYFCASKDSGYYTEAFFGQGTRLTVV.

This clonotype was detected only a few times. The rearrangement links TRBV11-2 to TRBJ2-3, with TRBD1 identical over 8 bases. The CDR3 loop spans 15 amino acids. CDR1 is SGHAT and CDR2 is FQNNGV in the germline V gene. The junction had 10 bases not matched to a gene; V was cut back by 5 bases and J by 6 bases. This CDR3 reads CASSLRQGRSDTQYF. CDR3 in DNA: TGTGCCAGCAGCCTCAGACAGGGGCGGAGTGATACGCAGTATTTT.

The V and J genes are TRBV12-3 or TRBV12-4 and TRBJ1-1; TRBD1 is a possible D gene (6 bases). V was trimmed by 7 bases and J by 1 base, leaving 13 bases between them. The CDR3 consists of 14 residues. Here the CDR3 reads CASTLTQGNTEAFF. The CDR3 region has the DNA TGTGCCAGCACCTTGACACAGGGGAACACTGAAGCTTTCTTT.

This clonotype was seen at least ten times. The V gene is TRBV9, the J gene TRBJ1-2, with 11 nucleotides matching TRBD1. The CDR3 spans 13 residues. The V segment lost 2 bases and the J segment 6 bases; nucleotides outside the gene matches: 0. Germline V CDR1 and CDR2: SGDLS, YYNGEE. CDR3 in DNA: TGTGCCAGCAGCGTGGGACAGGGGGATGGCTACACCTTC. Translated, it gives CASSVGQGDGYTF. The complete variable domain, with remaining parts taken from reference TRBV9 and TRBJ1-2, reads DSGVTQTPKHLITATGQRVTLRCSPRSGDLSVYWYQQSLDQGLQFLIQYYNGEERAKGNILERFSAQQFPDLHSELNLSSLELGDSALYFCASSVGQGDGYTFGSGTRLTVV.

About this clonotype: At one end the junction does not follow the germline gene, possibly because of a read error. The chain links TRBV12-3 or TRBV12-4 to TRBJ2-3, with D tentatively TRBD2 (6 bases). CDR3 length equals 14 residues. The CDR3, as DNA: TGTGCCAGCAGTTTCGGAGGGGAGGCAGATGCGCAGTATTTT. Translated: CASSFGGEADAQYF.

The J gene is TRBJ1-2, the V gene TRBV16, with a weak D call TRBD1 (5 bases). The CDR3 runs 16 residues. From germline, CDR1 is KGHSY and CDR2 FQNENV. The V end was cut by 0 bases, the J end by 2 bases, with 13 bases between. The CDR3 nucleotides read TGTGCCAGCAGCCAATCGACACAGGCAGGAAACTATGGCTACACCTTC. It encodes CASSQSTQAGNYGYTF. The entire variable domain, with the rest obtained from reference TRBV16 and TRBJ1-2, is as follows: GEEVAQTPKHLVRGEGQKAKLYCAPIKGHSYVFWYQQVLKNEFKFLISFQNENVFDETGMPKERFSAKCLPNSPCSLEIQATKLEDSAVYFCASSQSTQAGNYGYTFGSGTRLTVV.

Only a few counts were recorded for this clonotype. J is TRBJ1-2 and V is TRBV21-1; TRBD1 is taken as the D call from the table, unchecked against the DNA. TRBV21-1 is a pseudogene segment. The CDR3 has 16 residues. The CDR3 DNA is TGTGCCAGCAGCACCCGGGTGGACAGTTTTGGATCTGGCTACACCTTC. Protein sequence: CASSTRVDSFGSGYTF.

A few counts support this clonotype. This chain links TRBV6-1 with TRBJ2-7; TRBD1 is a possible D gene (5 bases). Germline V gene sequence: CDR1 MNHNS, CDR2 SASEGT. Trimming took 3 bases from V and 1 from J, leaving 13 bases between them. The CDR3 runs to 15 residues. The CDR3 DNA reads as TGTGCCAGCAGTGATTTCCAGGGAAAATCCTACGAGCAGTACTTC. It encodes CASSDFQGKSYEQYF.

As for this clonotype: Just one base apart from a much larger clone, this may be a read error. The V and J genes are TRBV29-1 and TRBJ2-1, with D unresolved. CDR1 is SQVTM, CDR2 ANQGSEA, per germline. The CDR3 sequence is 13 residues long. CDR3 amino acids: CGVSGQTHNEQFF. CDR3 in DNA: TGCGGCGTCTCGGGTCAGACCCACAATGAGCAGTTCTTC.

The chain joins TRBV18 to TRBJ2-3; possible D gene TRBD1, 5 bases. The V gene lost 2 bases and the J gene lost 6 bases, with 12 bases spanning the gap. The CDR3 has 14 residues. Germline CDR1 is KGHSH and CDR2 is LQKENI. The CDR3 DNA reads TGTGCCAGCTCACCAAATTCCGCAGGGGATACGCAGTATTTT. It yields the protein CASSPNSAGDTQYF.

The count of this clonotype is one. A single base separates this from a much larger clone, so it may be a read error. J is TRBJ2-5 and V is TRBV15, with a tentative D call TRBD1 (5 bases). There are 15 residues in the CDR3. CDR1 LNHNV and CDR2 YYDKDF come from the germline V gene (reference sequence). The CDR3 DNA reads TGTGCCACCAGCAGAGGCAGGGTGTACCAAGGGACCCAGTACTTC. Translated: CATSRGRVYQGTQYF.

This clonotype has a count of ten or more. Written as DNA, the CDR3 is TGTGCCAGCAGCTCGAGAGGGGGAAGCACAGATACGCAGTATTTT. Amino acid sequence: CASSSRGGSTDTQYF. V usage is TRBV7-9 and J usage is TRBJ2-3, with D perhaps matching TRBD1 (6 bases). The CDR3 loop spans 15 amino acids. Trimming stripped 4 bases from V and 0 bases from J, with 11 bases between. The V gene's germline CDR1 is SEHNR and CDR2 FQNEAQ (reference sequence).

The chain employs TRBV30 and TRBJ2-1; D gene ambiguous. Germline assignment: CDR1 GTSNPN and CDR2 SVGIG (reference sequence). The CDR3 sequence is 12 residues long. The ends were cut back, 3 bases at V and 4 bases at J, with 7 bases in the middle. This CDR3 reads CAWSQVYNEQFF. Written as DNA, the CDR3 is TGTGCCTGGAGCCAGGTATACAATGAGCAGTTCTTC.

The rearrangement uses TRBV11-2 and TRBJ2-1, with 7 nucleotides matching TRBD2. The CDR3 is 15 residues long. From germline, CDR1 is SGHAT and CDR2 FQNNGV. The junction had 4 bases not matched to a gene; V was cut back by 2 bases and J by 3 bases. The CDR3 DNA reads TGTGCCAGCAGCTTACGCGGGAGAGTCTACAATGAGCAGTTCTTC. It yields the protein CASSLRGRVYNEQFF.

This clonotype was counted a few times. The chain has TRBV5-1 and TRBJ2-1, with D uncertain. Germline-derived CDR1 and CDR2 are SGHRS and YFSETQ. This CDR3 spans 15 amino acids. With 4 bases removed from V and 6 bases from J, the gap between germline ends came to 17 bases. In DNA form, the CDR3 reads TGCGCCAGCAGCCCCAAGCTAGAAGGATTCAATGAGCAGTTCTTC. Translation gives CASSPKLEGFNEQFF.

With respect to this clonotype: Possible read error: a much larger clone is one base away. This chain uses TRBV5-1 with TRBJ2-5; D gene uncertain. Judging by the DNA end, TRBJ2-7 fits better; the J call may be wrong. Germline-derived CDR1 and CDR2 are SGHRS and YFSETQ. CDR3 length: 13 amino acids. The CDR3 DNA sequence: TGCGCCAGCAGCTTTGACTTTACCTGCGAGCAGTACTTC. Its translation is CASSFDFTCEQYF.